This TCR beta chain was captured by sequencing in a study of coeliac disease. Trimming removed 9 bases from V and 4 bases from J, with 21 bases in between. Looked up from germline, CDR1 is MNHNY and CDR2 is SVGAGI (reference sequence). CDR3 size: 15 residues. Assay: immunoSEQ multiplex PCR; the TCRdb copy retains only in-frame clones and omits some. The table has a few thousand clones, about four fifths seen once. Input material: lamina propria lymphocytes from the gut. The clonotype comes from a woman between 18 and 29 years old with active celiac disease. The chain uses TRBV6-6 and TRBJ1-1; a possible D gene is TRBD1 (6 bases). DNA of the CDR3: TGTGCCAGTAGAGTTTCCGGACGGGGGGCCACTGAAGCTTTCTTT. It encodes CASRVSGRGATEAFF.